This entry is about one T cell receptor beta chain. The source of the sample is a study of early stage breast cancer tumors. Measured with immunoSEQ multiplex PCR; TCRdb has only the in-frame clones, and not every one. This sample carries about 5,000 clones, 64% of them seen once, and the ten largest clones take less than 25%. Per germline, CDR1 MDHEN and CDR2 SYDVKM. This CDR3 is 13 amino acids long. V dropped 4 bases and J dropped 8 bases, with 11 bases sitting between them. This rearrangement joins TRBV28 to TRBJ1-4; the D is unclear. The clonotype comes from a person in their fifties with breast cancer. Sequencing used breast tumor tissue. The CDR3 loop is CASSSRVTEKLFF. CDR3 DNA: TGTGCCAGCAGTTCCCGGGTTACCGAAAAACTGTTTTTT.